This is a list of T cell receptor beta chains from one sample in a study of cytomegalovirus exposure and HLA in healthy donors. Assay: immunoSEQ multiplex PCR; the TCRdb copy retains only in-frame clones and omits some. Counted here are about 190,000 clones, about 80% occurring once; the ten biggest clones make up under 0.85%. Specimen: PBMCs. These receptors came from a boy aged 5-17 years in good health and CMV-seronegative. Both conserved end residues are trimmed from each CDR3. The D gene is left open where the match is weak.

D: -; V: TRBV19; J: TRBJ1-5; CDR3: ASSIFNQPQH
D: TRBD1; V: TRBV30; J: TRBJ2-7; CDR3: AWTGTGYEQY
D: -; V: TRBV9; J: TRBJ1-6; CDR3: ASSVVASGDSPLH
D: -; V: TRBV6-1; J: TRBJ1-1; CDR3: ASSARVNTEAF
D: TRBD1; V: TRBV30; J: TRBJ1-2; CDR3: AWSEDWRDRDYGYT
D: TRBD2; V: TRBV2; J: TRBJ2-7; CDR3: ASSRTSGRAWSYEQY
D: TRBD1; V: TRBV2; J: TRBJ1-1; CDR3: ASSARDRTLRAEAF
D: TRBD1; V: TRBV5-1; J: TRBJ2-2; CDR3: ASSLTGTGRAGELF
D: TRBD2; V: TRBV13; J: TRBJ2-3; CDR3: ASSKGLAGSTDTQY
D: TRBD1; V: TRBV15; J: TRBJ1-2; CDR3: ATSSRDRVSHGYT
D: -; V: TRBV7-8; J: TRBJ2-4; CDR3: ASSLGQGGVNIQY
D: -; V: TRBV28; J: TRBJ1-1; CDR3: ASSSSGALNTEAF
D: -; V: TRBV9; J: TRBJ1-3; CDR3: ASSVEADFGNTIY
D: TRBD2; V: TRBV19; J: TRBJ2-3; CDR3: ASSRRLADFTDTQY
D: -; V: TRBV2; J: TRBJ2-7; CDR3: ASSERWAGVGEQY
D: TRBD1; V: TRBV6-6; J: TRBJ1-5; CDR3: ASANRGWQEPQH
D: -; V: TRBV6-5; J: TRBJ2-5; CDR3: ASSYSAGVWETQY
D: TRBD1; V: TRBV7-3; J: TRBJ2-2; CDR3: ASSTGTGLGGELF
D: -; V: TRBV2; J: TRBJ1-1; CDR3: ASSGQMNTEAF
D: TRBD2; V: TRBV18; J: TRBJ2-2; CDR3: ASSPPTSTWAGELF
D: -; V: TRBV5-1; J: TRBJ2-5; CDR3: ASSLVTQGGETQY
D: -; V: TRBV9; J: TRBJ1-2; CDR3: ASSVARSASSSGGYT
D: -; V: TRBV4-3; J: TRBJ2-3; CDR3: ASSQGPSRTDTQY
D: TRBD1; V: TRBV11-3; J: TRBJ1-2; CDR3: ASSSWTGEPNGYT
D: TRBD1; V: TRBV30; J: TRBJ2-5; CDR3: AWRRPGTGGEETQY
D: -; V: TRBV6-5; J: TRBJ2-7; CDR3: ASSRTNWGPYEQY
D: TRBD2; V: TRBV5-6; J: TRBJ2-1; CDR3: ASSFPRTSGRYNEQF
D: TRBD1; V: TRBV18; J: TRBJ1-4; CDR3: ASSLTGGDEKLF
D: -; V: TRBV15; J: TRBJ2-7; CDR3: ATSSILQAHYEQY
D: TRBD1; V: TRBV6-1; J: TRBJ2-2; CDR3: ASTRGPSGELF
D: TRBD2; V: TRBV6-1; J: TRBJ2-7; CDR3: ASSRGSYEQY
D: -; V: TRBV7-9; J: TRBJ2-3; CDR3: ASSPRGASTDTQY
D: -; V: TRBV5-4; J: TRBJ1-2; CDR3: ASSDVGWSYGYT
D: TRBD1; V: TRBV5-1; J: TRBJ1-1; CDR3: ASLVGTGGADTEAF
D: -; V: TRBV19; J: TRBJ1-3; CDR3: ASSIVDSGNTIY
D: TRBD2; V: TRBV4-1; J: TRBJ2-1; CDR3: ATSVAGDYNEQF
D: -; V: TRBV12-5; J: TRBJ2-7; CDR3: ASGPTYEQY
D: TRBD1; V: TRBV5-6; J: TRBJ1-1; CDR3: ASSHDRGMENTEAF
D: -; V: TRBV7-2; J: TRBJ2-5; CDR3: ASSLSSRLGGTQY